This entry describes one T cell receptor (beta chain). The specificity of this receptor is unknown. The germline V gene provides CDR1 ENHRY and CDR2 SYGVKD. Counted from cysteine to phenylalanine, this CDR3 has 15 amino acids. DNA is not recorded here. This entry is derived from a study of T cells expressing NK-cell markers (dated by TCRdb to 2019 to 2021). Study-level background: Under 10 donors provided sorted CD3+CD56+NKG2C+, CD3+CD56+NKG2C- and CD3+CD56-NKG2C+ T-cell subsets, whose TCR beta-chain repertoires were profiled. Most of the eight sequenced donors were HCMV-seropositive and one was HCMV-seronegative. The eight sequenced donors were randomly selected healthy volunteers, three men and five women. Illumina HiSeq 2000/2500, MiSeq or NextSeq was used to sequence libraries as 2 x 150 bp reads. The study at large found these results: Those dominant clonotypes were again the most abundant among CD3+CD56-NKG2C+ cells in a few donors, at roughly 25-60.1%. It remained unclear whether the expanded NKG2C-expressing T cell clones were specific for HCMV antigens. In several donors, the dominant CD3+CD56+NKG2C+ clonotypes were found to rank among the top 10 CD8+ clonotypes and to make up roughly 1.0-7.0% of CD8+ T cells.

The sequencer was an Illumina HiSeq 2000. 5'RACE template switching, by which a universal primer site and unique molecular identifiers were added, was used to make TCR beta cDNA libraries. Priming for cDNA synthesis came from the TCR beta constant segment, and two successive PCR amplification steps followed. The authors' pipeline ran thus. Reads were demultiplexed and grouped by UMI with MIGEC, and clonotypes were assembled and quantified with MiTCR. Only TCR cDNA sequences supported by at least two reads were kept to exclude erroneous sequences. The tcR package was used for downstream repertoire analysis, with clonotypes matched between fractions based on CDR3 nucleotide sequence plus V segment. VDJmatch was used to annotate antigen specificity against VDJdb, with one amino acid substitution in CDR3 permitted. The reads, reprocessed by TCRdb, yield one row per CDR3 protein sequence and no DNA. The V and J calls here are based on TCRdb, not the publication. The sample table on file contains 400,000 to 550,000 distinct CDR3 sequences. The top ten clonotypes cover approximately 6.8% of the sample.

HCMV-specific IgG was detected in serum with a commercial ELISA kit to determine HCMV serostatus. Ficoll density gradient centrifugation was used to isolate peripheral blood mononuclear cells from blood. The chain is encoded by TRBV10-3 joined to TRBJ1-3. This clonotype was sampled from a woman aged 18 to 69 in good health. The sequenced sample was blood T cells: a sorted CD56 or NKG2C T cell subset, CD4+ or CD8+ T cells, or bulk PBMC T cells (not recorded which). CDR3 loop: CAISESRISGNTIYF.